This T cell receptor beta chain is from a study of blood T cell repertoires in COVID-19. Data came from immunoSEQ multiplex PCR; TCRdb stores just in-frame clones and leaves some out. Altogether fewer than 300,000 clones are present, approximately 85% being singletons, with the ten largest covering 4% to 6%. This clone was counted only a few times. The receptor was isolated from a man in his forties or fifties with active or convalescent COVID-19. Specimen: peripheral blood.

The CDR3 spells CASGGQRLTFDTGELFF. CDR3 bases: TGTGCCAGTGGGGGACAGAGACTAACATTTGACACCGGGGAGCTGTTTTTT. The chain carries TRBV19 and TRBJ2-2, with 7 bases that match TRBD1. The V and J ends lost 8 bases and 3 bases, in that order; junction bases with no gene match: 15. Per germline, CDR1 LNHDA and CDR2 SQIVND (reference sequence). The CDR3 length is 17 residues.